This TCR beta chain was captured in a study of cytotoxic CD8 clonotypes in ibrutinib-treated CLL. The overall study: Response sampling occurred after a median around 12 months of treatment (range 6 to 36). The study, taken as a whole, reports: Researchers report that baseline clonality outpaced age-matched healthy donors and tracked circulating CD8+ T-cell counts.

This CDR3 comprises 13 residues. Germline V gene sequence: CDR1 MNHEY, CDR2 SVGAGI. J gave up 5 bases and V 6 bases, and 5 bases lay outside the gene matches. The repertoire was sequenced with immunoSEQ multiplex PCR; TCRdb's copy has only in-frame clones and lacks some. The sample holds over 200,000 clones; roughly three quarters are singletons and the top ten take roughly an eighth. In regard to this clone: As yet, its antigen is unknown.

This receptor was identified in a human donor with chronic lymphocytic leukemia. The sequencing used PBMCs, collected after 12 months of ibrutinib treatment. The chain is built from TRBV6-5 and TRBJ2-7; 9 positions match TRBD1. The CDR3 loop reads CASRVTGGDEQYF. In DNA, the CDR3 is TGTGCCAGCAGGGTGACAGGGGGGGACGAGCAGTACTTC.